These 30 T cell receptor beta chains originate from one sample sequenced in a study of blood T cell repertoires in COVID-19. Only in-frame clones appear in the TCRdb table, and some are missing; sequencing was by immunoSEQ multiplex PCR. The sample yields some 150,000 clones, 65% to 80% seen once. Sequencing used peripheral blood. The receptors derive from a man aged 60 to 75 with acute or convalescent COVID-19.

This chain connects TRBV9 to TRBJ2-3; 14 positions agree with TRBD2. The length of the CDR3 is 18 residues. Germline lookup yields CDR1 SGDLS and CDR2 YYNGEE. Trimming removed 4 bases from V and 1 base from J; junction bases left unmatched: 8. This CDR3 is CASSPRTSGRLGTDTQYF. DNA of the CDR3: TGTGCCAGCAGCCCCCGGACTAGCGGGAGGCTTGGCACAGATACGCAGTATTTT.

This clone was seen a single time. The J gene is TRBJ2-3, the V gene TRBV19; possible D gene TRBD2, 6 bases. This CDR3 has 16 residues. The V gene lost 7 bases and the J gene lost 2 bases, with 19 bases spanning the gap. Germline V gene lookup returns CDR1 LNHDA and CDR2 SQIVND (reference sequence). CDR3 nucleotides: TGTGCCAGTATCGTTACGAGTAGCGGTAACACAGATACGCAGTATTTT. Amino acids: CASIVTSSGNTDTQYF.

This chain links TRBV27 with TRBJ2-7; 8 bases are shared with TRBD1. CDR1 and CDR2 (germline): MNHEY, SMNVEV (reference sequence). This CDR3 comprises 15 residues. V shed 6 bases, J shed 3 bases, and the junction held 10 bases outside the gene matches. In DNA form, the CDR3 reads TGTGCCAGCAGATCAGCCGGGACAGGATACTACGAGCAGTACTTC. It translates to CASRSAGTGYYEQYF.

CDR3 sequence (DNA): TGTGCCAGCAGCTTAGTAGGGGACTCCGGCGGCTACACCTTC. This codes for CASSLVGDSGGYTF. The chain is built from TRBV7-9 and TRBJ1-2; D perhaps matches TRBD1 (5 bases). This CDR3 region has 14 residues. Germline V gene lookup returns CDR1 SEHNR and CDR2 FQNEAQ (reference sequence). V was shortened by 1 base and J by 8 bases, with 14 bases between the two germline ends.

The CDR3 sequence is CASGGGGTGGTDTQYF. The CDR3 nucleotides read TGTGCTAGTGGTGGAGGGGGAACAGGGGGCACAGATACGCAGTATTTT. The genes are TRBV12-5 and TRBJ2-3, with a possible D match to TRBD1 (7 bases). Germline CDR1 LGHNT, CDR2 FRNRAP. This CDR3 is built from 16 residues. Trimming stripped 5 bases from V and 1 base from J, with 16 bases between.

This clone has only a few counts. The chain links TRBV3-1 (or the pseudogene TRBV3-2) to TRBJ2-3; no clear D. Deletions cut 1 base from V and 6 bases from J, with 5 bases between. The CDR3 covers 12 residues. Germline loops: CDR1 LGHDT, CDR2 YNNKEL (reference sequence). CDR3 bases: TGTGCCAGCAGCCAAGGGAGTGATACGCAGTATTTT. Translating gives CASSQGSDTQYF.

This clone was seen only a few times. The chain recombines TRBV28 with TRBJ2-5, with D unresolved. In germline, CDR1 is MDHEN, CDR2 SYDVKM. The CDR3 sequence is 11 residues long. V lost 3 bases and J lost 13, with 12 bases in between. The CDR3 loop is CASSFSGSRYF. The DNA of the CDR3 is TGTGCCAGCAGTTTTTCCGGGTCCCGGTACTTC.

The CDR3 spells CASSQDEYGGDAWQETQYF. CDR3 nucleotide sequence: TGCGCCAGCAGCCAAGATGAGTACGGGGGGGATGCGTGGCAAGAGACCCAGTACTTC. The chain is built from TRBV4-1 and TRBJ2-5, with TRBD2 identical over 8 bases. Germline V lookup: CDR1 MGHRA, CDR2 YSYEKL. The trim removed 0 bases at V and 2 bases at J, leaving 14 bases unmatched. This CDR3 spans 19 amino acids.

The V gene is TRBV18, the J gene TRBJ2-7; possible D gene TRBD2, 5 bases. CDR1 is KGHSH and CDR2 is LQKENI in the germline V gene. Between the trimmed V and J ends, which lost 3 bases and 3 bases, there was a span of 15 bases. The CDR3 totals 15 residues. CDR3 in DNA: TGTGCCAGCTCACCGCGCCGGGGTGCTCTCTACGAGCAGTACTTC. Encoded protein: CASSPRRGALYEQYF.

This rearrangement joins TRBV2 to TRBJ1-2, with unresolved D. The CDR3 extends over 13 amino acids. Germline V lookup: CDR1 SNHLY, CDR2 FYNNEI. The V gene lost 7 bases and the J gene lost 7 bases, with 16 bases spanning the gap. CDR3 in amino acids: CASIGQTAGGYTF. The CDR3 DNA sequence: TGTGCCAGCATAGGGCAGACGGCGGGTGGCTACACCTTC.

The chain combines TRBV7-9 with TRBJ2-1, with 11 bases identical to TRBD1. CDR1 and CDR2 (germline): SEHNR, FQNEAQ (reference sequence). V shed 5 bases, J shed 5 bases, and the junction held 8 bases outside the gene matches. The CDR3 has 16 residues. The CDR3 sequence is CASSLWTGGKHNEQFF. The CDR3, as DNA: TGTGCCAGCAGCCTCTGGACAGGGGGCAAGCACAATGAGCAGTTCTTC.

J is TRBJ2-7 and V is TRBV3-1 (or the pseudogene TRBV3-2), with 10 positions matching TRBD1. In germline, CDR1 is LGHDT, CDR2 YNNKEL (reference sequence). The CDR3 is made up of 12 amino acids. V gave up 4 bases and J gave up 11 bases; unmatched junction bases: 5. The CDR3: CASSRTGQGEYF. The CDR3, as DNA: TGTGCCAGCAGCCGAACTGGACAGGGGGAGTACTTC.

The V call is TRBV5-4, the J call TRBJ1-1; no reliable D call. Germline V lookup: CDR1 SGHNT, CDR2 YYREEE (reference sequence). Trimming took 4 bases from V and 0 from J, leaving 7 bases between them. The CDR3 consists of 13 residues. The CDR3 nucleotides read TGTGCCAGCAGCCCGAGTTTGAACACTGAAGCTTTCTTT. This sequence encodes CASSPSLNTEAFF.

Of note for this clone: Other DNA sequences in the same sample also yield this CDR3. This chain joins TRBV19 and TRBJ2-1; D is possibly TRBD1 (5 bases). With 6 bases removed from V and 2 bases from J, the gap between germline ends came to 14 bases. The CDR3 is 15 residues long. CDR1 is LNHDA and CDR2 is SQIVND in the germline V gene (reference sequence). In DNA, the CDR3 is TGTGCCAGTAGCACTACAGGTTCGGCCTACAATGAGCAGTTCTTC. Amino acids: CASSTTGSAYNEQFF.

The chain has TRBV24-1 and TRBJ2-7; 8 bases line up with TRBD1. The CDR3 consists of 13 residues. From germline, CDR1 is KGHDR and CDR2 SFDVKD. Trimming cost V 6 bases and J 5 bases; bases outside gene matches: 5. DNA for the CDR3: TGTGCCACCAGTCGTGGACAGGGTGACGAGCAGTACTTC. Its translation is CATSRGQGDEQYF.

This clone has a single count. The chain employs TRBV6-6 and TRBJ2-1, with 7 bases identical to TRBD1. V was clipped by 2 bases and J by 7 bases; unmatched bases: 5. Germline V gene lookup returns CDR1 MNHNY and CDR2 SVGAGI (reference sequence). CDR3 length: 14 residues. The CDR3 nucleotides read TGTGCCAGCAGTTACCCACAGGGGAGAAATGAGCAGTTCTTC. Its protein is CASSYPQGRNEQFF.

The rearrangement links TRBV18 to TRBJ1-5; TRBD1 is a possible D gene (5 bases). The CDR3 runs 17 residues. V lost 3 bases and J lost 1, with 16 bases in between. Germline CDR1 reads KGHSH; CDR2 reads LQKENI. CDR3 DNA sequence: TGTGCCAGCTCACCTATGGCAGGGCCAAGGAGCAATCAGCCCCAGCATTTT. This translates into CASSPMAGPRSNQPQHF.

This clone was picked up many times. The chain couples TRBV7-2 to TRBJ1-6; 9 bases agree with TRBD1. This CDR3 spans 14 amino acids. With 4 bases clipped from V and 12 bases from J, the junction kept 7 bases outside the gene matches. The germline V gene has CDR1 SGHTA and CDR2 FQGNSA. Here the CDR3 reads CASSYGTGYLPLHF. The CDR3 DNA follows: TGTGCCAGCAGCTACGGGACAGGGTACCTACCCCTCCACTTT.

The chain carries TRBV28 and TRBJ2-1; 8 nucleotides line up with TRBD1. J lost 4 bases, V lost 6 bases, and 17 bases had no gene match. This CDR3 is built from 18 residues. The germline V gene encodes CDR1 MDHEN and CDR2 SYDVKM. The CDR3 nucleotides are TGTGCCAGCAGCACGATATTTAACCGGGACAGGAAATACAATGAGCAGTTCTTC. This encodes CASSTIFNRDRKYNEQFF. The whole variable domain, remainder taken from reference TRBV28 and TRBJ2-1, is DVKVTQSSRYLVKRTGEKVFLECVQDMDHENMFWYRQDPGLGLRLIYFSYDVKMKEKGDIPEGYSVSREKKERFSLILESASTNQTSMYLCASSTIFNRDRKYNEQFFGPGTRLTVL.

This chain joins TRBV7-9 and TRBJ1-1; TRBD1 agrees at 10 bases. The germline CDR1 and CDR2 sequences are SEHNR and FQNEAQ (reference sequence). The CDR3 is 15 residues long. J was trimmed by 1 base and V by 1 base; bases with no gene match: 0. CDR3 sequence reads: CASSLGTGGNTEAFF. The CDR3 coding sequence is TGTGCCAGCAGCTTAGGGACAGGGGGGAACACTGAAGCTTTCTTT.

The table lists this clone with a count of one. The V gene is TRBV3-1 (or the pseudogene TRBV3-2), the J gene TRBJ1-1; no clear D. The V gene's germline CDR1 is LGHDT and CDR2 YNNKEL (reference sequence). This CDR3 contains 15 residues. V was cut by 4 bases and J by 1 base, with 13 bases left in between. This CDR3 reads CASSRTTTANTEAFF. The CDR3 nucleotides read TGTGCCAGCAGCCGCACGACTACAGCGAACACTGAAGCTTTCTTT.

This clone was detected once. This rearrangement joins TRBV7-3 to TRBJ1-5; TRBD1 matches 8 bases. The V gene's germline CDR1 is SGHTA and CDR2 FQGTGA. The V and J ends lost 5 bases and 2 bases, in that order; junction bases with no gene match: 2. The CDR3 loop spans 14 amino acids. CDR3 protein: CASSPTGGNQPQHF. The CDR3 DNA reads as TGTGCCAGCAGCCCGACAGGGGGCAATCAGCCCCAGCATTTT.

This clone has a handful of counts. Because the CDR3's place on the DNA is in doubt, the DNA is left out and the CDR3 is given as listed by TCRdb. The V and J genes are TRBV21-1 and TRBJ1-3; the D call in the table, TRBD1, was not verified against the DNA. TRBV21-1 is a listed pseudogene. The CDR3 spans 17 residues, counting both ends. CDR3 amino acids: CASSKVGQGAYGNTIYF.

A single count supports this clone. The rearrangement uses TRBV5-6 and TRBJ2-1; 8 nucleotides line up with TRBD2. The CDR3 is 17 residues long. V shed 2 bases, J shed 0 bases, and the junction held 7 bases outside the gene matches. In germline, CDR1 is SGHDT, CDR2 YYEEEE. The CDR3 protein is CASSLILAASSYNEQFF. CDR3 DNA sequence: TGTGCCAGCAGCTTAATACTAGCGGCCAGCTCCTACAATGAGCAGTTCTTC. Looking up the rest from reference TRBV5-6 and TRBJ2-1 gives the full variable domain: DAGVTQSPTHLIKTRGQQVTLRCSPKSGHDTVSWYQQALGQGPQFIFQYYEEEERQRGNFPDRFSGHQFPNYSSELNVNALLLGDSALYLCASSLILAASSYNEQFFGPGTRLTVL.

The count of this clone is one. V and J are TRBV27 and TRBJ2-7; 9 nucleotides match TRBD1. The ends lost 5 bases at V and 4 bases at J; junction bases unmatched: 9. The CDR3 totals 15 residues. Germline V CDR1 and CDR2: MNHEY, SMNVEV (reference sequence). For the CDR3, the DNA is TGTGCCAGCAGTATCTACGCCGGGACAGGGTACGAGCAGTACTTC. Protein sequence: CASSIYAGTGYEQYF.

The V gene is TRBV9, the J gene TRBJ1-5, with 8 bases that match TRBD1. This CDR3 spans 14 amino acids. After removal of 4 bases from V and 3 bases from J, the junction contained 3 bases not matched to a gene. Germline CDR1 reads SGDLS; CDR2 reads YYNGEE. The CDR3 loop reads CASSPGGVNQPQHF. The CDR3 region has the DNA TGTGCCAGCAGCCCAGGGGGCGTCAATCAGCCCCAGCATTTT.

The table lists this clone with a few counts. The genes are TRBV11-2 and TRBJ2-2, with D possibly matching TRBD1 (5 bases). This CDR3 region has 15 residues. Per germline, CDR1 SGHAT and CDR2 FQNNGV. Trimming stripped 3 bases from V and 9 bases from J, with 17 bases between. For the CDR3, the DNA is TGTGCCAGCAGCTTCGGCCCAGGGATTGGGAGGGAGCTGTTTTTT. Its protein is CASSFGPGIGRELFF. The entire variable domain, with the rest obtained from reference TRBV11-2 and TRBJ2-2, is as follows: EAGVAQSPRYKIIEKRQSVAFWCNPISGHATLYWYQQILGQGPKLLIQFQNNGVVDDSQLPKDRFSAERLKGVDSTLKIQPAKLEDSAVYLCASSFGPGIGRELFFGEGSRLTVL.

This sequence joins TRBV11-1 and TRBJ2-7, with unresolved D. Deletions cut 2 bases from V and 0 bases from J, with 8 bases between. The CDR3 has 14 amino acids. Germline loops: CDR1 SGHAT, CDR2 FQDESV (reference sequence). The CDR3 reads CASSLQQNSYEQYF. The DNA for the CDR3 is TGTGCCAGCAGCTTACAACAGAACTCCTACGAGCAGTACTTC. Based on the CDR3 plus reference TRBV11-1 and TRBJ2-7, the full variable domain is EAEVAQSPRYKITEKSQAVAFWCDPISGHATLYWYRQILGQGPELLVQFQDESVVDDSQLPKDRFSAERLKGVDSTLKIQPAELGDSAMYLCASSLQQNSYEQYFGPGTRLTVT.

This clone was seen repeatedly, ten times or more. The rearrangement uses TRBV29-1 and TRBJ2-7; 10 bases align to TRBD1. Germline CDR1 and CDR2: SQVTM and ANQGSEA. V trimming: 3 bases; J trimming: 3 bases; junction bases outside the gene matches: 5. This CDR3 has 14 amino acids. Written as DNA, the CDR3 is TGCAGCGTTGACCGGACAGGGGGTGGCTACGAGCAGTACTTC. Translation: CSVDRTGGGYEQYF.

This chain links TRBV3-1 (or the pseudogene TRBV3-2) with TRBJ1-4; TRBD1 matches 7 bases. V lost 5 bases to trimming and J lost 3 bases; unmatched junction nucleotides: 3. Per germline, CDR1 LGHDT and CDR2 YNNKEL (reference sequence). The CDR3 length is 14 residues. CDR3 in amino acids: CASSWDSPNEKLFF. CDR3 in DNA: TGTGCCAGCAGCTGGGACAGTCCTAATGAAAAACTGTTTTTT.